The next 11 T cell receptor beta chains were all read from a single sample in a study of T cells in Graves' hyperthyroidism and ophthalmopathy. RNA transcripts were the template for amplifying TCR beta CDR3 regions. During a first-round RT-PCR of the TCR CDR3, the HTBI primer set was used. In TCRdb, the multiplex PCR reads were re-called with MiXCR into one record per CDR3 protein. Here the sample spans about 770,000 distinct CDR3 sequences, under 20% being singletons. The sequenced sample consisted of blood. These receptors all stem from a woman in her forties or fifties with Graves' hyperthyroidism that later progressed to Graves' ophthalmopathy.

This clonotype has more than one count but fewer than ten. V gene TRBV4-1 combines with J gene TRBJ2-7, with 11 positions matching TRBD1. The CDR3 consists of 18 residues. Trimming at V came to 6 bases and at J to 0 bases, leaving 13 bases not matched to a gene. Looked up from germline, CDR1 is MGHRA and CDR2 is YSYEKL. The CDR3 is CASSRSGQGAGSSYEQYF. CDR3 coding DNA: TGCGCCAGCAGTCGCTCCGGACAGGGGGCTGGAAGCTCCTACGAGCAGTACTTC.

This clonotype has ten or more counts. For the CDR3, the DNA is TGTGCCAGCAGCTTAAATTCAGGGACAGGGTACGAGCAGTACTTC. This encodes CASSLNSGTGYEQYF. This rearrangement joins TRBV7-9 to TRBJ2-7, with 9 nucleotides matching TRBD1. This CDR3 spans 15 amino acids. Germline V gene lookup returns CDR1 SEHNR and CDR2 FQNEAQ (reference sequence). Losses at the gene ends were 2 bases for V and 4 bases for J; bases not matched to a gene: 6.

This clonotype occurred a few times. V and J are TRBV4-2 and TRBJ2-7; TRBD2 matches 10 bases. The CDR3 is 15 residues long. V lost 1 base, J lost 4 bases, and 4 bases stayed unmatched. Germline V CDR1 and CDR2: LGHNA, YNFKEQ. This CDR3 reads CASSQVASGGYEQYF. The CDR3 DNA sequence: TGTGCCAGCAGCCAAGTGGCTAGCGGGGGTTACGAGCAGTACTTC.

This clonotype was detected ten times or more. The chain has TRBV2 and TRBJ1-5; D remains unclear. V lost 3 bases and J 0 bases, leaving 6 bases between the germline ends. This CDR3 has 14 amino acids. Looked up from germline, CDR1 is SNHLY and CDR2 is FYNNEI. Here the CDR3 DNA reads TGTGCCAGCAGTGAGTTGTATAGCAATCAGCCCCAGCATTTT. Its protein product is CASSELYSNQPQHF. The complete variable domain, with remaining parts taken from reference TRBV2 and TRBJ1-5, reads EPEVTQTPSHQVTQMGQEVILRCVPISNHLYFYWYRQILGQKVEFLVSFYNNEISEKSEIFDDQFSVERPDGSNFTLKIRSTKLEDSAMYFCASSELYSNQPQHFGDGTRLSIL.

This clonotype was seen only a few times. The chain has TRBV3-1 and TRBJ1-5; D remains ambiguous. V was cut by 0 bases and J by 6 bases, with 12 bases left in between. Germline CDR1 reads LGHDT; CDR2 reads YNNKEL (reference sequence). This CDR3 is 15 amino acids long. The DNA for the CDR3 is TGTGCCAGCAGCCAAGATAGTAGGGAGACTCAGCCCCAGCATTTT. Translation: CASSQDSRETQPQHF.

This clonotype was recorded at least ten times. This chain connects TRBV18 to TRBJ2-7; D unresolved. Trimming removed 1 base at V and 5 bases at J, with 6 bases between. CDR3 length: 12 amino acids. Germline V gene sequence: CDR1 KGHSH, CDR2 LQKENI. This chain's CDR3 is CASSPRGNEQYF. The CDR3 region has the DNA TGTGCCAGCTCACCACGTGGGAACGAGCAGTACTTC.

There are many counts of this clonotype. The chain couples TRBV2 to TRBJ1-2, with D possibly matching TRBD1 (6 bases). The CDR3 is 13 residues long. Looked up from germline, CDR1 is SNHLY and CDR2 is FYNNEI. The ends were cut back, 4 bases at V and 5 bases at J, with 11 bases in the middle. CDR3 amino acids: CASSVGGAYGYTF. The CDR3 nucleotides are TGTGCCAGCAGTGTGGGGGGCGCATATGGCTACACCTTC.

In its sample, this clonotype was seen a few times. The rearrangement links TRBV6-2 or TRBV6-3 to TRBJ2-5, with D perhaps TRBD2 (5 bases). The CDR3 consists of 14 residues. V lost 6 bases, J lost 5 bases, and 16 bases lay in between. CDR1 and CDR2 (germline): MNHEY, SVGEGT. The CDR3 coding sequence is TGTGCCAGCAGCAACGGGGTAGCGCGGGAGACCCAGTACTTC. Translating gives CASSNGVARETQYF.

This clonotype appeared many times. The rearrangement links TRBV11-2 to TRBJ2-2; no reliable D call. The CDR3 extends over 12 amino acids. The germline CDR1 and CDR2 sequences are SGHAT and FQNNGV. Deletions cut 9 bases from V and 4 bases from J, with 9 bases between. In DNA form, the CDR3 reads TGTGCCAGTCGTGGCGGCACCGGGGAGCTGTTTTTT. As protein: CASRGGTGELFF.

A few counts support this clonotype. This rearrangement joins TRBV12-3 or TRBV12-4 to TRBJ2-7, with a possible D match to TRBD2 (6 bases). The ends were cut back, 2 bases at V and 2 bases at J, with 13 bases in the middle. This CDR3 comprises 15 residues. The DNA for the CDR3 is TGTGCCAGCAGTTTATCTACGGCGGGGCCCTACGAGCAGTACTTC. Encoded protein: CASSLSTAGPYEQYF.

The rearrangement uses TRBV2 and TRBJ2-7; D is possibly TRBD1 or TRBD2 (5 bases each). The length of the CDR3 is 15 residues. Trimming removed 3 bases from V and 2 bases from J, with 14 bases in between. In germline, CDR1 is SNHLY, CDR2 FYNNEI. CDR3: CASSEVQLGPYEQYF. In nucleotides, the CDR3 is TGTGCCAGCAGTGAGGTTCAGTTGGGACCCTACGAGCAGTACTTC.